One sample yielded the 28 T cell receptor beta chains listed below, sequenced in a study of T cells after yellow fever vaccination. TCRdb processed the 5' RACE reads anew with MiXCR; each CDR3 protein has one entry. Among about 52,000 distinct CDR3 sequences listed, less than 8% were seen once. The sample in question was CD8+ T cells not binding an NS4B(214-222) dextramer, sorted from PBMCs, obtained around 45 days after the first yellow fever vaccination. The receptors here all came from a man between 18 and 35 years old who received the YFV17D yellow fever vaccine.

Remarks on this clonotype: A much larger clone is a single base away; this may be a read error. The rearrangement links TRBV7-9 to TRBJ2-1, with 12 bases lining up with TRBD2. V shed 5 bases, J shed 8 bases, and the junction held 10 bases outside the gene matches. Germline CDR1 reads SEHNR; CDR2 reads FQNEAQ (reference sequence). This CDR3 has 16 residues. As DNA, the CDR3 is TGTGCCAGCAGCCGACTAGCGGGGGAGGTGATCGATGAGCAGTTCTTC. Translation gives CASSRLAGEVIDEQFF.

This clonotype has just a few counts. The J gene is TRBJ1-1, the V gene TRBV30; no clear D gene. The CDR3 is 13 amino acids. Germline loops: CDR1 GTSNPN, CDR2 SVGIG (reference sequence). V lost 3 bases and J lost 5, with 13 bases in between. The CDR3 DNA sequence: TGTGCCTGGAGCGCGAAATCGGGGACTGAAGCTTTCTTT. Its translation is CAWSAKSGTEAFF.

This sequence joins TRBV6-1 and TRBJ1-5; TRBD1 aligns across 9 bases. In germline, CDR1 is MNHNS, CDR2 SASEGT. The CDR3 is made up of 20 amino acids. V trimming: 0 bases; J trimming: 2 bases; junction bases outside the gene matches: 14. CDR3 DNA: TGTGCCAGCAGTGAAGCGCGTGGGACAGGGAGATTTTCTGGCAATCAGCCCCAGCATTTT. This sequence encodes CASSEARGTGRFSGNQPQHF.

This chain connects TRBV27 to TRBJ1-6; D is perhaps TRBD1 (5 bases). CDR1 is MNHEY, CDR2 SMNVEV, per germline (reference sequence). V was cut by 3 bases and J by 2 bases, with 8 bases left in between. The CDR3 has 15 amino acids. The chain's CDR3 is CASSFGGTYNSPLHF. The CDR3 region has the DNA TGTGCCAGCAGTTTCGGGGGGACCTATAATTCACCCCTCCACTTT.

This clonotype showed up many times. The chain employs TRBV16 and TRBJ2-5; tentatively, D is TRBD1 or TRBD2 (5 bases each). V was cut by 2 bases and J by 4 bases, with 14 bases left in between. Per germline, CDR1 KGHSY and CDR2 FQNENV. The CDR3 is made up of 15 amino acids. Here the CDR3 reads CASSQGEGPGETQYF. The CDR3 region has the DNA TGTGCCAGCAGCCAAGGCGAGGGGCCCGGAGAGACCCAGTACTTC.

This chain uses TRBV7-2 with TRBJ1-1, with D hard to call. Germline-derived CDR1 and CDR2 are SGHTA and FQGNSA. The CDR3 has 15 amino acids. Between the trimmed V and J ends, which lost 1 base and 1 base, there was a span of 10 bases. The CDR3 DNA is TGTGCCAGCAGCTTAGATTCTCAAGAGAACACTGAAGCTTTCTTT. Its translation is CASSLDSQENTEAFF.

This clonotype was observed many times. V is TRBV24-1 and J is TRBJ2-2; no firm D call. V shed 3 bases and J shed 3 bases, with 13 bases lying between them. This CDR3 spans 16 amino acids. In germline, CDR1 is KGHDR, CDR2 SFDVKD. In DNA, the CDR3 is TGTGCCACCAGTGATACACGGTTTATCGACACCGGGGAGCTGTTTTTT. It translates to CATSDTRFIDTGELFF.

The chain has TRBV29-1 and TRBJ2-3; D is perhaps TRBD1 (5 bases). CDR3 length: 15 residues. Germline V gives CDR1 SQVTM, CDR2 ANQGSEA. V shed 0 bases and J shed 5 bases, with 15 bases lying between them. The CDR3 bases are TGCAGCGTTGAAGAATTGGGCAGGGCAGAAGATACGCAGTATTTT. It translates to CSVEELGRAEDTQYF.

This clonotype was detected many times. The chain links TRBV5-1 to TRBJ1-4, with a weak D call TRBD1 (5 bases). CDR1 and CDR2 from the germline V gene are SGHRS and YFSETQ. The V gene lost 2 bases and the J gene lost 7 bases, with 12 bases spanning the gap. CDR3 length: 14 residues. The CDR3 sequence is CASSLFGGGEKLFF. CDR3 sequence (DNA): TGCGCCAGCAGCTTATTCGGGGGAGGTGAAAAACTGTTTTTT.

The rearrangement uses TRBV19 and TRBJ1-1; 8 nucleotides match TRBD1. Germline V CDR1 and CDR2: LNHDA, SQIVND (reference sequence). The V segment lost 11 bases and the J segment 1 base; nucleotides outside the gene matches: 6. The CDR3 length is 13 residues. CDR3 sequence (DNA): TGTGCCGCCCGAGACAGGGGGAACACTGAAGCTTTCTTT. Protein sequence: CAARDRGNTEAFF.

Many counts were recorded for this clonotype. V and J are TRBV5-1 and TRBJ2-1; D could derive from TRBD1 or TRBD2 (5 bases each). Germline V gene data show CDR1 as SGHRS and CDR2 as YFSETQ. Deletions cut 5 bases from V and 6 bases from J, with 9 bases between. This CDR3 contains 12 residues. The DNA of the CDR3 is TGCGCCAGCAGGTGGGGGAGCAATGAGCAGTTCTTC. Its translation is CASRWGSNEQFF.

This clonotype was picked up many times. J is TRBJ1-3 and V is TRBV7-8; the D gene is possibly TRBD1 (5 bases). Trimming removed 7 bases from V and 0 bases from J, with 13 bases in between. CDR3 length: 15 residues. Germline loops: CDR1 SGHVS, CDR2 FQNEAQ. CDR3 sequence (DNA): TGTGCCAGCACCCGAGACAGAGTCTCTGGAAACACCATATATTTT. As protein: CASTRDRVSGNTIYF.

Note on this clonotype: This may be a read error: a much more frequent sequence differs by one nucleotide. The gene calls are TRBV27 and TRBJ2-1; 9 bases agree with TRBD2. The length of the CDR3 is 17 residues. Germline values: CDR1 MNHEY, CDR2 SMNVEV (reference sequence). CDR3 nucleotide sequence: TGTGCCATCAGTTTATCGTACCTAGCGGGGTCCTACAATGAGCAGTTCTTC. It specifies CAISLSYLAGSYNEQFF.

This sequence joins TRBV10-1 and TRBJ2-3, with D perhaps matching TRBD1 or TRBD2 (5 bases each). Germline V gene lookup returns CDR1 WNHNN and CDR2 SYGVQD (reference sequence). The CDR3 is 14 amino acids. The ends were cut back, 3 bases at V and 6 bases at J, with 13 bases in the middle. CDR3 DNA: TGCGCCAGCAGTGACCACGAGTGGGGGGATACGCAGTATTTT. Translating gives CASSDHEWGDTQYF.

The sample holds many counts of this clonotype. The CDR3 region has the DNA TGTGCCAGCAGTTTCAACACTGAAGCTTTCTTT. It is translated as CASSFNTEAFF. The V call is TRBV12-3 or TRBV12-4, the J call TRBJ1-1, with D unresolved. Deletions cut 3 bases from V and 2 bases from J, with 1 base between. The CDR3 loop spans 11 amino acids.

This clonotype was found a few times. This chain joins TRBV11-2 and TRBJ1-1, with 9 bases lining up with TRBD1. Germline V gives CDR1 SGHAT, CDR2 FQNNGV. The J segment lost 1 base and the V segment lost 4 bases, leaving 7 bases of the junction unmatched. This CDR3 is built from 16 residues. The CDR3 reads CASSYLPGQGNTEAFF. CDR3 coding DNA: TGTGCCAGCAGCTATTTACCGGGACAGGGGAACACTGAAGCTTTCTTT.

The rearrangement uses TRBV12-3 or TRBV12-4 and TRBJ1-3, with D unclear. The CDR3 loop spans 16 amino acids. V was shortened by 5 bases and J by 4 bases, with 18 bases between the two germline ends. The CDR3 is CASSLDREKLGNTIYF. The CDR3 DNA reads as TGTGCCAGCAGTCTCGACCGGGAAAAATTAGGAAACACCATATATTTT.

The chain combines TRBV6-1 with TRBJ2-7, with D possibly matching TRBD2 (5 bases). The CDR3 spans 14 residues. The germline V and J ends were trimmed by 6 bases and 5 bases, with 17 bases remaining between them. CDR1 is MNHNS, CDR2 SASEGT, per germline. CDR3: CASSSDYSGNEQYV. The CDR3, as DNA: TGTGCCAGCAGCTCCGACTACTCGGGGAACGAGCAGTACGTC.

The CDR3 spells CASSYPKERGDFLAEQFF. In DNA, the CDR3 is TGTGCCAGCAGTTACCCTAAGGAGCGGGGGGATTTTTTAGCTGAGCAGTTCTTC. The V gene is TRBV6-2 or TRBV6-3, the J gene TRBJ2-1, with 9 bases matching TRBD2. Germline assignment: CDR1 MNHEY and CDR2 SVGEGT. This CDR3 contains 18 residues. The junction had 17 bases not matched to a gene; V was cut back by 2 bases and J by 9 bases.

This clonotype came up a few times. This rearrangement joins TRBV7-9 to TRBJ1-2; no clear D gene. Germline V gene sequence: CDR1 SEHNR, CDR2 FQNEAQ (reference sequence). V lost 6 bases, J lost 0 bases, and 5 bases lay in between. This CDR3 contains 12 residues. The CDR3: CASRPPNYGYTF. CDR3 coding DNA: TGTGCCAGCAGGCCGCCTAACTATGGCTACACCTTC.

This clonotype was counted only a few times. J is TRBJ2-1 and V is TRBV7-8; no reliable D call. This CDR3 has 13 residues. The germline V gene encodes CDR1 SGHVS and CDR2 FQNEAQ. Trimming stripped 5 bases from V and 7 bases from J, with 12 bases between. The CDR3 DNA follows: TGTGCCAGCAGCCCGGCCGAAGGGAATGAGCAGTTCTTC. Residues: CASSPAEGNEQFF.

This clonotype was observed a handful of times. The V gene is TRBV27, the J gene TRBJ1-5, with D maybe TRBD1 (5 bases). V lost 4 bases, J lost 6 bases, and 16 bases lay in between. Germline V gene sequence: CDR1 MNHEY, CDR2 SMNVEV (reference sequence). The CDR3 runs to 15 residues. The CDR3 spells CASSSGNSRGQPQHF. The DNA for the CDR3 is TGTGCCAGCAGTTCGGGCAACAGTAGGGGTCAGCCCCAGCATTTT.

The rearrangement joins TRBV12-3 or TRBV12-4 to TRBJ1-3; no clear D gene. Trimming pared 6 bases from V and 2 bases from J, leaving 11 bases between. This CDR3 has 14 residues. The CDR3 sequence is CASSPASPGNTIYF. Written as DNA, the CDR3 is TGTGCCAGCAGCCCTGCGTCGCCTGGAAACACCATATATTTT.

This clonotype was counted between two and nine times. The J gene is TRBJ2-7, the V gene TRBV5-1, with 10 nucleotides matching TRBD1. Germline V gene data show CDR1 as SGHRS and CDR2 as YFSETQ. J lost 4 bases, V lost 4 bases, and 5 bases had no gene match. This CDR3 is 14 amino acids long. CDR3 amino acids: CASSPGTGVYEQYV. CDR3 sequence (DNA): TGCGCCAGCAGCCCCGGGACAGGGGTTTACGAGCAGTACGTC.

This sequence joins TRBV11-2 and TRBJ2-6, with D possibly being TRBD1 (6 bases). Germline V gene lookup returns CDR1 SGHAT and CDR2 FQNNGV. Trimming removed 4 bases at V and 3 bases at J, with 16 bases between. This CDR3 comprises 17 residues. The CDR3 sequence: CASSSPQGLLGANVLTF. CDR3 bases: TGTGCCAGCAGCTCGCCCCAGGGGCTGCTTGGGGCCAACGTCCTGACTTTC.

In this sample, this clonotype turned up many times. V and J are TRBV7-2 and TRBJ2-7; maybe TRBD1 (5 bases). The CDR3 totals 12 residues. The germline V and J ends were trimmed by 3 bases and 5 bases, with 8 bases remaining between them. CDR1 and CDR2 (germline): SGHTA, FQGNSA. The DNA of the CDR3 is TGTGCCAGCAGCTTCATGGGGCACGAGCAGTACGTC. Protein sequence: CASSFMGHEQYV.

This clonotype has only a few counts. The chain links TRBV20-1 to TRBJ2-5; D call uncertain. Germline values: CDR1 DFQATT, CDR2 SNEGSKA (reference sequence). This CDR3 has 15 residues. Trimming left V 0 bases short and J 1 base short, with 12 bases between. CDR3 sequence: CSARDSLHLQETQYF. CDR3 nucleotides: TGCAGTGCTAGAGATTCCTTGCACCTCCAAGAGACCCAGTACTTC.

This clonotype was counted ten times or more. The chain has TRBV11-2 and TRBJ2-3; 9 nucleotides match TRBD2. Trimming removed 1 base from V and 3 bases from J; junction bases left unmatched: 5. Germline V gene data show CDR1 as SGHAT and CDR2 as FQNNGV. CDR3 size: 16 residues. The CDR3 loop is CASSLVAGGPTDTQYF. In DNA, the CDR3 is TGTGCCAGCAGCTTAGTTGCGGGGGGGCCTACAGATACGCAGTATTTT.